This T cell receptor beta chain was captured in a study of blood T cell repertoires in COVID-19. Study context: Donors in the United States, Italy and Spain gave samples during acute or convalescent COVID-19.

Measured with immunoSEQ multiplex PCR; TCRdb has only the in-frame clones, and not every one. The profile shows roughly 230,000 clones, 89% of them singletons. The cohort comprised adults aged roughly 18 to 95 years residing in approximately 25 US areas. The study assigned cohorts using participant-reported clinical history. This CDR3 comprises 14 residues. V shed 5 bases and J 3 bases; nucleotides not matched to a gene: 4. CDR1 is LNHDA, CDR2 SQIVND, per germline (reference sequence). This sequence joins TRBV19 and TRBJ1-3, with TRBD1 matching 7 bases. This clonotype was obtained from a woman in her 30s with acute COVID-19. The material sequenced was PBMCs or T cells enriched from blood (not recorded which). The CDR3 sequence is CASSAQGLGNTIYF. The CDR3 DNA reads as TGTGCCAGTAGTGCACAGGGGCTTGGAAACACCATATATTTT.